This passage covers 16 T cell receptor beta chains from one sample sequenced in a study of T cell repertoires in cytomegalovirus infection. From the reads, TCRdb called clonotypes with MiXCR, one entry per CDR3 protein. The sample shows some 150,000 distinct CDR3 sequences, 23% of them seen only once. Sequencing was carried out using PBMCs. The receptors derive from a human donor in good health (CMV status not recorded). Some clones in this sample may be carry-over from other donors' samples.

This clonotype has more than one count but fewer than ten. The chain has TRBV27 and TRBJ1-1, with a possible D match to TRBD1 (6 bases). CDR3 length: 15 amino acids. V lost 4 bases, J lost 1 base, and 13 bases lay in between. CDR1 MNHEY and CDR2 SMNVEV come from the germline V gene (reference sequence). CDR3 DNA sequence: TGTGCCAGCAGTTCTAAGGGGGGACAGAACACTGAAGCTTTCTTT. The encoded protein is CASSSKGGQNTEAFF.

The chain employs TRBV29-1 and TRBJ2-2; 10 nucleotides agree with TRBD1. The trim removed 8 bases at V and 0 bases at J, leaving 9 bases unmatched. CDR1 SQVTM and CDR2 ANQGSEA come from the germline V gene. This CDR3 has 16 residues. The CDR3 loop reads CSIAGTGVANTGELFF. The DNA of the CDR3 is TGCAGCATCGCCGGGACAGGGGTCGCGAACACCGGGGAGCTGTTTTTT.

This clonotype was seen a handful of times. The chain recombines TRBV7-2 with TRBJ2-2; D might be TRBD1 (6 bases). Trimming took 1 base from V and 3 from J, leaving 12 bases between them. The CDR3 contains 16 residues. Germline V gives CDR1 SGHTA, CDR2 FQGNSA. CDR3 bases: TGTGCCAGCAGCTTAGGGGCAGGGGTTGACACCGGGGAGCTGTTTTTT. Translating gives CASSLGAGVDTGELFF.

V and J are TRBV5-1 and TRBJ2-3; TRBD2 matches at 12 bases. Germline loops: CDR1 SGHRS, CDR2 YFSETQ. V lost 0 bases and J lost 4; bases outside the gene matches: 3. The CDR3 contains 16 residues. DNA for the CDR3: TGCGCCAGCAGCTTGGATCTAGCGGGAGGGGCAGATACGCAGTATTTT. This translates into CASSLDLAGGADTQYF.

At least ten counts were recorded for this clonotype. The V call is TRBV28, the J call TRBJ2-7; D is undetermined. The V end was cut by 4 bases, the J end by 1 base, with 11 bases between. This CDR3 is built from 14 residues. Germline values: CDR1 MDHEN, CDR2 SYDVKM. This chain's CDR3 is CASSSRTSSYEQYF. CDR3 coding DNA: TGTGCCAGCAGTTCGAGGACCTCATCCTACGAGCAGTACTTC.

The table lists this clonotype with many counts. The chain recombines TRBV28 with TRBJ2-3, with 14 nucleotides matching TRBD2. With V trimmed by 3 bases and J by 4 bases, 6 bases remained unmatched. Per the germline V gene, CDR1 is MDHEN and CDR2 is SYDVKM. The CDR3 is 17 amino acids. The CDR3 here is CASSLEGLAGESDTQYF. CDR3 DNA: TGTGCCAGCAGTTTGGAGGGACTAGCGGGGGAGTCAGATACGCAGTATTTT. The full variable domain, in which reference TRBV28 and TRBJ2-3 provide the parts outside the CDR3, is DVKVTQSSRYLVKRTGEKVFLECVQDMDHENMFWYRQDPGLGLRLIYFSYDVKMKEKGDIPEGYSVSREKKERFSLILESASTNQTSMYLCASSLEGLAGESDTQYFGPGTRLTVL.

This chain joins TRBV4-1 and TRBJ2-7, with 7 bases fitting TRBD1. The CDR3 is 14 residues long. Germline CDR1 and CDR2: MGHRA and YSYEKL. Unmatched junction bases numbered 7, after V lost 2 bases and J lost 6 bases. The CDR3 nucleotides are TGCGCCAGCAGCCAATCTCAGACAGGGCCCGAGCAGTACTTC. Its protein is CASSQSQTGPEQYF.

This clonotype showed up just a few times. The chain combines TRBV4-2 with TRBJ2-7; D is ambiguous. V was trimmed by 1 base and J by 0 bases, leaving 10 bases between them. The CDR3 runs 15 residues. The germline CDR1 and CDR2 sequences are LGHNA and YNFKEQ. The CDR3 is CASSQVPGSSYEQYF. Here the CDR3 DNA reads TGTGCCAGCAGCCAAGTTCCAGGTAGCTCCTACGAGCAGTACTTC.

This clonotype showed up just a few times. The chain uses TRBV2 and TRBJ2-5, with D unresolved. The germline V and J ends were trimmed by 2 bases and 0 bases, with 10 bases remaining between them. Germline CDR1 reads SNHLY; CDR2 reads FYNNEI. This CDR3 has 15 residues. CDR3 in amino acids: CASSEIWADQETQYF. The CDR3 bases are TGTGCCAGCAGTGAAATCTGGGCGGACCAAGAGACCCAGTACTTC.

The chain is built from TRBV15 and TRBJ2-1; 8 nucleotides line up with TRBD1. Trimming took 1 base from V and 1 from J; bases not matched to a gene: 6. Germline assignment: CDR1 LNHNV and CDR2 YYDKDF (reference sequence). The CDR3 runs 17 residues. CDR3 region: CATSRVQGARSYNEQFF. CDR3 nucleotide sequence: TGTGCCACCAGCAGAGTTCAGGGGGCGAGATCCTACAATGAGCAGTTCTTC.

This clonotype appeared many times. The chain carries TRBV7-3 and TRBJ1-5; D is unclear. Germline loops: CDR1 SGHTA, CDR2 FQGTGA. The CDR3 contains 13 residues. Trimming took 1 base from V and 4 from J, leaving 5 bases between them. The CDR3 region has the DNA TGTGCCAGCAGCTTAAATGCGAATCAGCCCCAGCATTTT. It encodes CASSLNANQPQHF.

CDR3 in DNA: TGTGCCAGTAGTCGTACAGTGATGAACACTGAAGCTTTCTTT. This gives the protein CASSRTVMNTEAFF. The rearrangement joins TRBV19 to TRBJ1-1; D not resolved. This CDR3 is built from 14 residues. V lost 5 bases to trimming and J lost 0 bases, with 10 bases between them. The germline V gene encodes CDR1 LNHDA and CDR2 SQIVND (reference sequence).

The V gene is TRBV20-1, the J gene TRBJ2-5; 11 bases map to TRBD2. Germline CDR1 and CDR2: DFQATT and SNEGSKA (reference sequence). This CDR3 has 14 residues. The J segment lost 5 bases and the V segment lost 4 bases, leaving 6 bases of the junction unmatched. Written as DNA, the CDR3 is TGCAGTGCTAACCTAGCGGGAGGAGGGGAGACCCAGTACTTC. It translates to CSANLAGGGETQYF.

This clonotype was counted only a few times. V usage is TRBV2 and J usage is TRBJ2-1, with D perhaps given as TRBD1 or TRBD2 (5 bases each). Germline CDR1 and CDR2: SNHLY and FYNNEI. V was clipped by 8 bases and J by 7 bases, with 18 bases between them. The CDR3 is made up of 14 amino acids. The CDR3 is CASRRDPGGNEQFF. DNA of the CDR3: TGTGCCAGCCGACGGGACCCTGGTGGAAATGAGCAGTTCTTC.

This clonotype was picked up a small number of times. The chain combines TRBV6-2 or TRBV6-3 with TRBJ2-6; TRBD1 is a possible D gene (5 bases). V dropped 6 bases and J dropped 0 bases, with 15 bases sitting between them. Germline CDR1 is MNHEY and CDR2 is SVGEGT. The CDR3 runs to 17 residues. This CDR3 is CASSQIGQLSGANVLTF. The CDR3 nucleotides read TGTGCCAGCAGCCAGATAGGACAACTCTCTGGGGCCAACGTCCTGACTTTC.

This clonotype was seen a handful of times. The rearrangement links TRBV20-1 to TRBJ1-1; D call uncertain. V lost 4 bases and J 4 bases, leaving 16 bases between the germline ends. In germline, CDR1 is DFQATT, CDR2 SNEGSKA (reference sequence). The CDR3 is 14 amino acids. CDR3 sequence (DNA): TGCAGTGCTAACCCAGCGGATTACCGCACTGAAGCTTTCTTT. Protein product: CSANPADYRTEAFF.